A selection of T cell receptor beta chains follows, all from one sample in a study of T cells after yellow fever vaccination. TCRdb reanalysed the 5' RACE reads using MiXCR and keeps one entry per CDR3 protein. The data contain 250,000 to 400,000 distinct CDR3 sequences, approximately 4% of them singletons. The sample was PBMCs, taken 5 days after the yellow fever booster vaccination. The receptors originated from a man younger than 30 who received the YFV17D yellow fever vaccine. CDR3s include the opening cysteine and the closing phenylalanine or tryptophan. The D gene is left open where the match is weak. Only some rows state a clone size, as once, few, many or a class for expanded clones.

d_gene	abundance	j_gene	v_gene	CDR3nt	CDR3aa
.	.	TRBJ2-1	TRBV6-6	TGTGCCAGCAGTTTGAGAGGTGACTACAATGAGCAGTTCTTC	CASSLRGDYNEQFF
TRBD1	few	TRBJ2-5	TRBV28	TGTGCCAGCAGTTTATCGGGACAGAAAGAGACCCAGTACTTC	CASSLSGQKETQYF
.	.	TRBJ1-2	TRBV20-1	TGCAGTGCTAGAATCGGTGGGAACTATGGCTACACCTTC	CSARIGGNYGYTF
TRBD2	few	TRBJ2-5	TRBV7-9	TGTGCCAGCAGCTATGCCGGGACTAGCGGGGCCCAGGGGACCCAGTACTTC	CASSYAGTSGAQGTQYF
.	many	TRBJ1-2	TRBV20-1	TGCAGTGCCGCCTGGTCCTATGGCTACACCTTC	CSAAWSYGYTF
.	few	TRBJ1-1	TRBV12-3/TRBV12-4	TGTGCCAGCAGTTTAACAGGAAACATTGAAGCTTTCTTT	CASSLTGNIEAFF
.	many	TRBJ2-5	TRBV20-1	TGCAGTGCCGGGACCGTGGGGACCCAGTACTTC	CSAGTVGTQYF
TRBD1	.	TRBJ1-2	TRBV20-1	TGCAGTGCTAGAGTCCCGACAGGGGCCTATGGCTACACCTTC	CSARVPTGAYGYTF
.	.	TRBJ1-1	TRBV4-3	TGCGCCAGCAGCCAAGATATCGGGGGTAACACTGAAGCTTTCTTT	CASSQDIGGNTEAFF
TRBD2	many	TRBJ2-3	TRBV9	TGTGCCAGCAGCGTGGGCGGGGGGCCAGATACGCAGTATTTT	CASSVGGGPDTQYF
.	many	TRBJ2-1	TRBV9	TGTGCCAGCAGCGTAGGGGGCACGCCTAGGATTAGGAATGAGCAGTTCTTC	CASSVGGTPRIRNEQFF
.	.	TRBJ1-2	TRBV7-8	TGTGCCAGCAGCCCTATCCTCGACAGGATCTATGGCTACACCTTC	CASSPILDRIYGYTF
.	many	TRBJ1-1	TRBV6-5	TGTGCCAGCAGCCCCCCCTGGGGGAACACTGAAGCTTTCTTT	CASSPPWGNTEAFF
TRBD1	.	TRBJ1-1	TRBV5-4	TGTGCCTGCAGCTTCAGGGGGCTGAACACTGAAGCTTTCTTT	CACSFRGLNTEAFF
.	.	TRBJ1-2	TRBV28	TGTGCCAGCAGTTTAGGGTGGCAGGATGGCTACACCTTC	CASSLGWQDGYTF
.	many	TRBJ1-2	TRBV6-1	TGTGCCAGCCGTCTTCGGGGGTATGGCTACACCTTC	CASRLRGYGYTF
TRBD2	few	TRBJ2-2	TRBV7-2	TGTGCCAGCAGCCAGTTGGTCGGGGGGACTGGGGAGCTGTTTTTT	CASSQLVGGTGELFF
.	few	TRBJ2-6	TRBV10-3	TGTGCCATCAGGAGAAGGACAGAGGAGGGCTCTGGGGCCAACGTCCTGACTTTC	CAIRRRTEEGSGANVLTF
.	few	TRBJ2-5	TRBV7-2	TGTGCCAGCAGCTTAACGGGTTATGGCCGTGGAGGGACCCAGTACTTC	CASSLTGYGRGGTQYF
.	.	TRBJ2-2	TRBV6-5	TGTGCCAGCAGTTACTCGGGGTACACCGGGGAGCTGTTTTTT	CASSYSGYTGELFF
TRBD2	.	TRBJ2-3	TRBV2	TGTGCCAGCAGACCACTAGCGGGCACAGATACGCAGTATTTT	CASRPLAGTDTQYF
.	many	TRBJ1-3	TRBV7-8	TGTGCCAGCAGCATTTTTCAAGGGGGTTTTGCTGGAAACACCATATATTTT	CASSIFQGGFAGNTIYF
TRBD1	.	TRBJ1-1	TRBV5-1	TGCGCCAGCAGCCCGGACAGGGCGAACACTGAAGCTTTCTTT	CASSPDRANTEAFF
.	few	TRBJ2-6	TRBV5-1	TGCGCCAGCAGGATGGACGCTAGTGGGGCCAACGTCCTGACTTTC	CASRMDASGANVLTF
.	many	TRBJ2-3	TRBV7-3	TGTGCCAGCAGCTTAATCTCGGCTATCACTAGCACAGATACGCAGTATTTT	CASSLISAITSTDTQYF
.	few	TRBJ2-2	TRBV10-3	TGTGCCATCAGTGGCGGTACCGGGGAGCTGTTTTTT	CAISGGTGELFF
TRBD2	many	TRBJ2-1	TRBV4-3	TGCGCCAGCAGCCAAAGGAAGGCGGGGGGAGGATACAATGAGCAGTTCTTC	CASSQRKAGGGYNEQFF
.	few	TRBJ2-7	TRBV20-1	TGCAGTGCTACCGACCGGGACCACCGAGGGCAGTACTTC	CSATDRDHRGQYF
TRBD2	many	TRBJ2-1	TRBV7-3	TGTGCCAGCAGCCCGTTAGCGGGGGGGCTCAATGAGCAGTTCTTC	CASSPLAGGLNEQFF
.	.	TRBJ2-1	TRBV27	TGTGCCAGCAGTCTCCGGGTCTACAATGAAGGGCAGTTCTTC	CASSLRVYNEGQFF
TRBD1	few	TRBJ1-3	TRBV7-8	TGTGCCAGCAGCTCGGGACAGAGAGGGAACACCATATATTTT	CASSSGQRGNTIYF
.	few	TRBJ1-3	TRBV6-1	TGTGCCAGCAGTGCCGACCAGAGCCGACGAAACACCATATATTTT	CASSADQSRRNTIYF
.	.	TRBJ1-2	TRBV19	TGTGCCAGTAAGATAACCGGTTATTCCCCTTACTATGGCTACACCTTC	CASKITGYSPYYGYTF
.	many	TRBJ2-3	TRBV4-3	TGCGCCAGCAGCCCGGCCGGGTGGGCCACAGATACGCAGTATTTT	CASSPAGWATDTQYF
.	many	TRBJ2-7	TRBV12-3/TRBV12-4	TGTGCCAGCAGTTTAGGGGACGGGAGAAGCTACGAGCAGTACTTC	CASSLGDGRSYEQYF
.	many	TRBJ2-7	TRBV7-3	TGTGCCAGCAGCTCCGCAGACGGTTACGAGCAGTACTTC	CASSSADGYEQYF
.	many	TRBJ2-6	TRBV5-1	TGCGCCAGCGCCGCAGGGGGGTCCTCTGGGGCCAACGTCCTGACTTTC	CASAAGGSSGANVLTF
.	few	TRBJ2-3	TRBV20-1	TGCAGTGCTAGAGATGAGGCCGGGGCCCGGGATACGCAGTATTTT	CSARDEAGARDTQYF
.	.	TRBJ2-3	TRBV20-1	TGCAGTGCCGTCCTCCTAAGCATCCGCACAGATACGCAGTATTTT	CSAVLLSIRTDTQYF
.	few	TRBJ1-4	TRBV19	TGTGCCAGTAGTATCGGAGCTCGCTATGAAAAACTGTTTTTT	CASSIGARYEKLFF
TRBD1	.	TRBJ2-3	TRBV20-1	TGCAGTGCCACACAGGGGGGCACAGATACGCAGTATTTT	CSATQGGTDTQYF
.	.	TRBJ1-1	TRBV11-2	TGTGCCAGCAGCTCCTACAGAGCAGAGAACACTGAAGCTTTCTTT	CASSSYRAENTEAFF
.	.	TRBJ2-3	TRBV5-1	TGCGCCAGCAGCAAACAGGAGGTCACAGATACGCAGTATTTT	CASSKQEVTDTQYF
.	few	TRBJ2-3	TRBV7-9	TGTGCCAGCAGCTTACCGGGGGAGACCTCCACAGATACGCAGTATTTT	CASSLPGETSTDTQYF
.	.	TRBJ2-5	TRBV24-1	TGTGCCACCAGTTCGGGGGTGGAGACCCAGTACTTC	CATSSGVETQYF
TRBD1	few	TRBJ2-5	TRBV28	TGTGCCAGCAGCGGGGCTGGACAGGGGACCGAGACCCAGTACTTC	CASSGAGQGTETQYF
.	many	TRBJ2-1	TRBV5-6	TGTGCCAGCAGCCCTCCGGCACCCAATGAGCAGTTCTTC	CASSPPAPNEQFF
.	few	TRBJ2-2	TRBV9	TGTGCCAGCAGCGTAGTGGGGGCGAAGACCGGGGAGCTGTTTTTT	CASSVVGAKTGELFF
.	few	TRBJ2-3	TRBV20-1	TGCAGTGCTAGAAGAGGTCTCGGGGCAGATACGCAGTATTTT	CSARRGLGADTQYF
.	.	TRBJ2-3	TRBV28	TGTGCCAGCAGTTGGTCCTCCAGCGATGCTACGCAGTATTTT	CASSWSSSDATQYF
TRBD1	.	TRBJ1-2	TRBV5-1	TGCGCCAGCAGCTCTACAGGGGATCATGGCTACACCTTC	CASSSTGDHGYTF
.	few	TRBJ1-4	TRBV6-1	TGTGCCAGCAGTGAACTCCACGGGGATGATTCCACCAAGAAACTGTTTTTT	CASSELHGDDSTKKLFF
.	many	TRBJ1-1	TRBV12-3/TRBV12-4	TGTGCCAGCAGTTTTTTTCAGGGACAGAACACTGAAGCTTTCTTT	CASSFFQGQNTEAFF
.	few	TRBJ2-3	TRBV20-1	TGCAGTGAACGAGGGCCGGGGGGCACAGATACGCAGTATTTT	CSERGPGGTDTQYF
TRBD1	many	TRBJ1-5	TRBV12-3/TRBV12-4	TGTGCCAGCGCCGAGACAGGGGGAAATCAGCCCCAGCATTTT	CASAETGGNQPQHF
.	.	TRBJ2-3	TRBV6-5	TGTGCCAGCAGTTACGGGCGTTTCACTAGCACAGATACGCAGTATTTT	CASSYGRFTSTDTQYF
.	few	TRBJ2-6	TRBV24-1	TGTGCCACCAGCGAACTAGCCCACTCTGGGGCCAACGTCCTGACTTTC	CATSELAHSGANVLTF
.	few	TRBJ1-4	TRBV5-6	TGTGCCAGCAGCCCCCCCGGGGGGGGGCGGTCTGAAAAACTGTTTTTT	CASSPPGGGRSEKLFF
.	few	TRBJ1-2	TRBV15	TGTGCCACCAGCAGAGGCCCCCTAGGAGGAGACATTAACTATGGCTACACCTTC	CATSRGPLGGDINYGYTF
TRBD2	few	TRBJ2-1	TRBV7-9	TGTGCCAGCAGCTGGGGACTAGCGGGGGAGGAGCAGTTCTTC	CASSWGLAGEEQFF